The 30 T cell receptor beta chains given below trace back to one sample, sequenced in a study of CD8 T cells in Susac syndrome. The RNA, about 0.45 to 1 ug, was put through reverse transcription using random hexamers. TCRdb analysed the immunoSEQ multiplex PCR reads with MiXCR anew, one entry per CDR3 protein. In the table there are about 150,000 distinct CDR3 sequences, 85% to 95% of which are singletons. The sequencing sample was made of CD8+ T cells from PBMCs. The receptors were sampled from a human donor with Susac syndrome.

The CDR3 sequence is CAWTFGQGYEQYF. The CDR3 DNA reads as TGTGCCTGGACCTTCGGACAGGGCTACGAGCAGTACTTC. V usage is TRBV30 and J usage is TRBJ2-7; 8 positions match TRBD1. Germline CDR1 is GTSNPN and CDR2 is SVGIG (reference sequence). This CDR3 comprises 13 residues. V was pared by 4 bases and J by 3 bases, with 5 bases of the junction left unmatched.

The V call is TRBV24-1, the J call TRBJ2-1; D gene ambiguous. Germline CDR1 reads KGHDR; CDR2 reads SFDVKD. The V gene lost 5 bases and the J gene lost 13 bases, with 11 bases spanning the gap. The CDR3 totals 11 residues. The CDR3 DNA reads TGTGCCACCAGTGCGGGCCAAGGCCAGTTCTTC. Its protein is CATSAGQGQFF.

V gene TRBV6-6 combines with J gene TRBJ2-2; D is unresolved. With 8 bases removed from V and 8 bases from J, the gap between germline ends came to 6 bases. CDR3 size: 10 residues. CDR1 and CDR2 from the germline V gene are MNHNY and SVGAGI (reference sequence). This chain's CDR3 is CASLSGELFF. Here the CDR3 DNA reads TGTGCCAGCCTTTCTGGGGAGCTGTTTTTT.

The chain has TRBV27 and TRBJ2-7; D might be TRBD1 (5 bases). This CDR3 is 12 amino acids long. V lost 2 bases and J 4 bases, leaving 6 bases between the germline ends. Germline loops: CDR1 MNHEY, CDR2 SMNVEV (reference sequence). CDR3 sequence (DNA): TGTGCCAGCAGTTTACAGGGTTACGAGCAGTACTTC. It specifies CASSLQGYEQYF.

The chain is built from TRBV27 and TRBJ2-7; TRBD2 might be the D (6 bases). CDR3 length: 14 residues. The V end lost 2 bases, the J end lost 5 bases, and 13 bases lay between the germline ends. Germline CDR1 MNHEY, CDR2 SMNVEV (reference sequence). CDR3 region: CASSLGSGSDEQYF. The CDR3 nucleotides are TGTGCCAGCAGTTTAGGCAGCGGGTCTGACGAGCAGTACTTC.

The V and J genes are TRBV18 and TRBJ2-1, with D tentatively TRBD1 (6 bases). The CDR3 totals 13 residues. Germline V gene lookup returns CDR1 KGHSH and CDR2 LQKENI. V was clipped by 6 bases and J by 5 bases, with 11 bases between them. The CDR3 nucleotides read TGTGCCAGCTCCGGACAGTTAGACAATGAGCAGTTCTTC. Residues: CASSGQLDNEQFF.

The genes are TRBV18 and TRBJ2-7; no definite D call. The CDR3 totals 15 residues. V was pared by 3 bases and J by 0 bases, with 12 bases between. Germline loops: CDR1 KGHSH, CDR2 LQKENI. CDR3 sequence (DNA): TGTGCCAGCTCACCCCCTTCCGGCACCTCCTACGAGCAGTACTTC. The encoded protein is CASSPPSGTSYEQYF.

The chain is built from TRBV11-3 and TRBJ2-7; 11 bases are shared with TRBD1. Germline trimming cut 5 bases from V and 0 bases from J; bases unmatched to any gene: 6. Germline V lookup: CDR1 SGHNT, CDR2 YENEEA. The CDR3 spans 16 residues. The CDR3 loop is CASSNRTGGISYEQYF. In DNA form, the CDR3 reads TGTGCCAGCAGCAACAGGACAGGGGGCATCTCCTACGAGCAGTACTTC. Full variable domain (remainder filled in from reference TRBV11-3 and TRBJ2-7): EAGVVQSPRYKIIEKKQPVAFWCNPISGHNTLYWYLQNLGQGPELLIRYENEEAVDDSQLPKDRFSAERLKGVDSTLKIQPAELGDSAVYLCASSNRTGGISYEQYFGPGTRLTVT.

CDR3 DNA: TGCGCCAGCAGCGGCCCCGGCACAGAACTAGCGGGAGTTACAGATACGCAGTATTTT. Its translation is CASSGPGTELAGVTDTQYF. This chain connects TRBV5-1 to TRBJ2-3; TRBD2 aligns across 11 bases. Looked up from germline, CDR1 is SGHRS and CDR2 is YFSETQ. The CDR3 runs 19 residues. V dropped 4 bases and J dropped 3; count of bases not matched to a gene: 16.

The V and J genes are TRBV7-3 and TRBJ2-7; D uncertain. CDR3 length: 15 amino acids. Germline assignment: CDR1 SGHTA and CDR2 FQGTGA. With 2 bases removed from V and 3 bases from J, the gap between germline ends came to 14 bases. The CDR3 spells CASSLFLGGDYEQYF. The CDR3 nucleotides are TGTGCCAGCAGCTTATTCCTCGGCGGTGACTACGAGCAGTACTTC.

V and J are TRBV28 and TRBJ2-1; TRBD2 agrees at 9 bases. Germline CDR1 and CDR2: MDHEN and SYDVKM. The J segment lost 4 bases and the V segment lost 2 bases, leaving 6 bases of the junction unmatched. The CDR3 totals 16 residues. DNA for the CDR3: TGTGCCAGCAGTTTAAGGACGCTAGCGGGGTACAATGAGCAGTTCTTC. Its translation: CASSLRTLAGYNEQFF.

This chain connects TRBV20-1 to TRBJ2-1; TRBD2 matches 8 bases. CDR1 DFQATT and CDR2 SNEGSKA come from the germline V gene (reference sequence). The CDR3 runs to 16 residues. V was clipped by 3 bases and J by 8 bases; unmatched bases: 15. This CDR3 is CSARTPGLGFFYEQFF. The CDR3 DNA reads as TGCAGTGCTAGGACTCCGGGACTAGGGTTTTTCTATGAGCAGTTCTTC.

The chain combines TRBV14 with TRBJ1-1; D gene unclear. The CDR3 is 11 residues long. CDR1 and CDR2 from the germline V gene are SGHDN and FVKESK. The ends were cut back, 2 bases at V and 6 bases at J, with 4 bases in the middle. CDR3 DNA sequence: TGTGCCAGCAGCCAACTTTCTGAAGCTTTCTTT. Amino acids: CASSQLSEAFF.

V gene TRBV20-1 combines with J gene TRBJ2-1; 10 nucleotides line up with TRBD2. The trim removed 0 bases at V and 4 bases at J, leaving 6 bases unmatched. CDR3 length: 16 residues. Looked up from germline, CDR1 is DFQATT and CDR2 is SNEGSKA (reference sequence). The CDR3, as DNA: TGCAGTGCTAGAGATCAAACTAGCGGGGTTTACAATGAGCAGTTCTTC. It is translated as CSARDQTSGVYNEQFF.

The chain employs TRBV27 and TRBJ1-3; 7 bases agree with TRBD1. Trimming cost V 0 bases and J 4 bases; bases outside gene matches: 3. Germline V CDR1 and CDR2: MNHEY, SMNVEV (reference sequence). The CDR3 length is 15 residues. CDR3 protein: CASSLSGGAGNTIYF. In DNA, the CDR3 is TGTGCCAGCAGTTTATCAGGGGGCGCAGGAAACACCATATATTTT.

CDR3 region: CASGAGGLGNTIYF. The CDR3 DNA reads as TGTGCTAGTGGGGCCGGGGGGCTGGGAAACACCATATATTTT. V gene TRBV12-5 combines with J gene TRBJ1-3; D might be TRBD1 (6 bases). The CDR3 totals 14 residues. Germline CDR1 reads LGHNT; CDR2 reads FRNRAP. Trimming stripped 6 bases from V and 4 bases from J, with 13 bases between.

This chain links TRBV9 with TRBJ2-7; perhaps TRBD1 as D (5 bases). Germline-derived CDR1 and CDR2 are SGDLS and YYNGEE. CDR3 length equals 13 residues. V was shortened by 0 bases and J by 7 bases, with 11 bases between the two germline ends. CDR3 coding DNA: TGTGCCAGCAGCGTAGGTAAGGGGCAGGAGCAGTACTTC. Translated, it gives CASSVGKGQEQYF.

Here the CDR3 reads CASSAGQSYGYTF. In DNA, the CDR3 is TGTGCCAGCAGTGCTGGACAGAGCTATGGCTACACCTTC. This chain links TRBV27 with TRBJ1-2, with D possibly being TRBD1 (6 bases). The CDR3 totals 13 residues. The germline V gene has CDR1 MNHEY and CDR2 SMNVEV (reference sequence). V lost 5 bases, J lost 4 bases, and 11 bases lay in between.

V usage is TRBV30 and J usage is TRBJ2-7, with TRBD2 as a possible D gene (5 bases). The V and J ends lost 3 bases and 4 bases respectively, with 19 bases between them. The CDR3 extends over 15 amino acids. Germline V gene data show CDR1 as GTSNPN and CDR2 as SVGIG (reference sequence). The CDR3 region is CAWRGSTVSPYEQYF. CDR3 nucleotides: TGTGCCTGGAGGGGGAGCACCGTCTCGCCGTACGAGCAGTACTTC.

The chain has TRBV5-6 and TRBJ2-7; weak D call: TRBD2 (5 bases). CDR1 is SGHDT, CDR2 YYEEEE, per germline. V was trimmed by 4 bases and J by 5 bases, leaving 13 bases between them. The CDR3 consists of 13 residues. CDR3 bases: TGTGCCAGCAGCCCCTCGGGGTTCGACGAGCAGTACTTC. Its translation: CASSPSGFDEQYF.

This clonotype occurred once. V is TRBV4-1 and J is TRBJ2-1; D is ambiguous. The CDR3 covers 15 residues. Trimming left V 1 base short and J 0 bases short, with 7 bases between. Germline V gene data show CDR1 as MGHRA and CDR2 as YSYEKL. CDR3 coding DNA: TGCGCCAGCAGCCAAGCCGCGAGCTCCTACAATGAGCAGTTCTTC. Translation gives CASSQAASSYNEQFF.

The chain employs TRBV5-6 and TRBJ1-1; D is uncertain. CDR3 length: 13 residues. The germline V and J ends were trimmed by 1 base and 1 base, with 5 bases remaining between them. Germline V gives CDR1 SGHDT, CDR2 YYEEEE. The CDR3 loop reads CASSLRWNTEAFF. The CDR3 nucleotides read TGTGCCAGCAGCTTGCGATGGAACACTGAAGCTTTCTTT.

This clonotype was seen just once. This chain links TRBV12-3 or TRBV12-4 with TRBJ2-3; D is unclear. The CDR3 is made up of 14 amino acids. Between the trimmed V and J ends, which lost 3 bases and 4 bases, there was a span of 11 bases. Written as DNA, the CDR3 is TGTGCCAGCAGTTTTCGGGCAATGTCAGATACGCAGTATTTT. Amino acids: CASSFRAMSDTQYF.

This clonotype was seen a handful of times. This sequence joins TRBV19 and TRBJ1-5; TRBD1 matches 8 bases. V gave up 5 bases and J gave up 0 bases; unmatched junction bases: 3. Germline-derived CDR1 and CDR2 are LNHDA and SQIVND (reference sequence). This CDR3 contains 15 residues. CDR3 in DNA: TGTGCCAGTAGTCCGACAGGGGATAGCAATCAGCCCCAGCATTTT. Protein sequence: CASSPTGDSNQPQHF. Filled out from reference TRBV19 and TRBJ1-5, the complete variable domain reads DGGITQSPKYLFRKEGQNVTLSCEQNLNHDAMYWYRQDPGQGLRLIYYSQIVNDFQKGDIAEGYSVSREKKESFPLTVTSAQKNPTAFYLCASSPTGDSNQPQHFGDGTRLSIL.

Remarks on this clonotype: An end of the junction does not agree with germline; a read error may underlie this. In DNA, the CDR3 is TGCGCCAGCCGCCACCGGGACACTTCATCCAATGAGCAGTTCTTC. Its protein product is CASRHRDTSSNEQFF. The V call is TRBV4-1, the J call TRBJ2-1; D possibly corresponds to TRBD1 (6 bases). The CDR3 is 15 amino acids. CDR1 is MGHRA, CDR2 YSYEKL, per germline.

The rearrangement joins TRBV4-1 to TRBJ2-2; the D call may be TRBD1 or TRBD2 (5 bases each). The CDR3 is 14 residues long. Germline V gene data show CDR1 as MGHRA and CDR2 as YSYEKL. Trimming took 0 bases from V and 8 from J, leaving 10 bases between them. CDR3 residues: CASSQEGEGGELFF. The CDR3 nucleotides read TGCGCCAGCAGCCAAGAAGGAGAGGGGGGGGAGCTGTTTTTT.

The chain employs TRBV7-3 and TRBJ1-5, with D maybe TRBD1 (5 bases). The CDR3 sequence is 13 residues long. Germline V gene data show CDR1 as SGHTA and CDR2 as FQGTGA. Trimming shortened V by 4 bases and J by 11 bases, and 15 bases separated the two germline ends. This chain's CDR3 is CASSWSGGETQHF. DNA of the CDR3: TGTGCCAGCAGCTGGTCGGGGGGAGAGACCCAGCATTTT. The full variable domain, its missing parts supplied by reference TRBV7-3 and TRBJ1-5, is GAGVSQTPSNKVTEKGKYVELRCDPISGHTALYWYRQSLGQGPEFLIYFQGTGAADDSGLPNDRFFAVRPEGSVSTLKIQRTERGDSAVYLCASSWSGGETQHFGDGTRLSIL.

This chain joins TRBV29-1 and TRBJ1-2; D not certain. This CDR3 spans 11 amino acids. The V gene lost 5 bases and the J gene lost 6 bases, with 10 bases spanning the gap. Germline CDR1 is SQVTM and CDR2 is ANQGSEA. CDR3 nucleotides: TGCAGCGTTCGGCTGCTGCATGGCTACACCTTC. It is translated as CSVRLLHGYTF.

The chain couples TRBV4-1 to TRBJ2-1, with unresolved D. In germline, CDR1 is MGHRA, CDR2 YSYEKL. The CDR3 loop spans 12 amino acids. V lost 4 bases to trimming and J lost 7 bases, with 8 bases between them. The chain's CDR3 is CASSRVVNEQFF. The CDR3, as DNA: TGCGCCAGCAGCCGAGTGGTTAATGAGCAGTTCTTC.

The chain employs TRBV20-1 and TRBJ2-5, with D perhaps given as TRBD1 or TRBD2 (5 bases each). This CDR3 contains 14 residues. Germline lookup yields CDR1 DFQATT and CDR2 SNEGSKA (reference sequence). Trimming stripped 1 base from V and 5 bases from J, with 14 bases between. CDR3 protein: CSARARSWGETQYF. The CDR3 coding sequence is TGCAGTGCTAGAGCCCGGTCCTGGGGGGAGACCCAGTACTTC.